This T cell receptor (beta chain) is drawn from a study of shared clonotypes between healthy human individuals. The germline V gene encodes CDR1 MDHEN and CDR2 SYDVKM. V shed 3 bases, J shed 5 bases, and the junction held 12 bases outside the gene matches. The CDR3 is 16 amino acids. Naive CD8 cells, CD45RO-negative and positively selected for CCR7, excluded terminally differentiated effector memory CD45RA+ cells. Clones were read by immunoSEQ multiplex PCR, and TCRdb kept only the in-frame ones, dropping some. The top ten hold 1.1% of the sample, which has millions of clones, less than 95% seen once.

This sequence originates from a young man in good health. This sequence joins TRBV28 and TRBJ2-7, with TRBD1 identical over 8 bases. The sequenced sample was naive CD8+ T cells sorted from blood. The CDR3 coding sequence is TGTGCCAGCAGTTTTCCTATTCAGGGGGCGAGGGACGAGCAGTACTTC. Protein: CASSFPIQGARDEQYF.